This TCR beta chain emerged from a study of blood T cell repertoires in COVID-19. Using immunoSEQ multiplex PCR, the repertoire was profiled, and TCRdb retains in-frame clones only, with some absent. The sample lists roughly 250,000 clones, just under 85% occurring once. Sequenced input: peripheral blood. The sequence was collected from a middle-aged man with acute or convalescent COVID-19.

CDR3 bases: TGTGCCAGCAGCCACAGGTCCTACGAGCAGTACTTC. As protein: CASSHRSYEQYF. The V and J genes are TRBV6-2 or TRBV6-3 and TRBJ2-7, with D perhaps TRBD1 (5 bases). Trimming left V 6 bases short and J 1 base short, with 7 bases between. The CDR3 contains 12 residues. Germline V lookup: CDR1 MNHEY, CDR2 SVGEGT.